These 10 T cell receptor beta chains were all obtained from the same sample, sequenced in a study of tumor and adjacent non-tumor tissue in lung cancer. Three rounds of nested PCR, following a modified ARM-PCR protocol, produced the TCRbeta library. TCRdb re-called the multiplex PCR reads with MiXCR, one entry per CDR3 protein. The profile shows fewer than 90,000 distinct CDR3 sequences, 65% to 80% of them singletons. RNA was extracted from bulk tissue without any cell sorting. This non-tumor lung sample came from over 3 cm beyond the tumor edge. The sequenced material came from distant non-tumor lung tissue. The receptor source for this set is a woman between 50 and 59 years old with non-small cell lung cancer.

The gene calls are TRBV6-6 and TRBJ2-7; D gene ambiguous. Trimming took off 5 bases at V and 4 bases at J, with 18 bases between the two ends. Germline values: CDR1 MNHNY, CDR2 SVGAGI (reference sequence). The CDR3 is made up of 15 amino acids. CDR3 nucleotides: TGTGCCAGCAGTAAAGTACAGCGTGATAGTTACGAGCAGTACTTC. Amino acid sequence: CASSKVQRDSYEQYF.

The genes are TRBV24-1 and TRBJ2-7, with no clear D. Germline V gene lookup returns CDR1 KGHDR and CDR2 SFDVKD. This CDR3 comprises 13 residues. V lost 10 bases and J 2 bases, leaving 14 bases between the germline ends. The DNA of the CDR3 is TGTGCCACTAGGGAAAAGCTCACCTACGAGCAGTACTTC. It translates to CATREKLTYEQYF.

With respect to this clonotype: The conserved final phenylalanine or tryptophan is absent from the CDR3, which likely points to a read error. CDR3 region: CASSHGVTSGRSDTQYL. The CDR3 DNA follows: TGCGCGAGCAGCCATGGAGTGACTAGCGGGAGGTCAGATACGCAGTATTTA. The V call is TRBV4-1, the J call TRBJ2-3; TRBD2 aligns across 13 bases. The V gene's germline CDR1 is MGHRA and CDR2 YSYEKL. CDR3 length: 17 amino acids.

The V gene is TRBV6-5, the J gene TRBJ2-1; D perhaps matches TRBD2 (5 bases). Per germline, CDR1 MNHEY and CDR2 SVGAGI. The CDR3 is 15 amino acids. This chain's CDR3 is CATTVTRSSYNEQFF. In DNA form, the CDR3 reads TGTGCTACCACCGTTACTAGGAGCTCCTACAATGAGCAGTTCTTC.

As concerns this clonotype: A much larger clone is a single base away; this may be a read error. The chain has TRBV5-1 and TRBJ2-1; weak D call: TRBD2 (5 bases). CDR3 length: 16 amino acids. Germline values: CDR1 SGHRS, CDR2 YFSETQ. The CDR3: CASSWREGLPDKEQFF. The CDR3 bases are TGCGCCAGCAGCTGGCGTGAAGGACTTCCAGACAAAGAGCAGTTCTTC.

The chain links TRBV6-1 to TRBJ2-7; D is unresolved. The germline V gene encodes CDR1 MNHNS and CDR2 SASEGT. The CDR3 is made up of 15 amino acids. Trimming cost V 2 bases and J 1 base, with 12 bases left between them. The DNA of the CDR3 is TGTGCCAGCAGTGAAAAGGTTCTAGGATCCTACGAGCAGTACTTC. Translating it yields CASSEKVLGSYEQYF.

Details on this clonotype: The conserved closing phenylalanine or tryptophan is absent in this CDR3, likely reflecting a read error. CDR3 in amino acids: CSAREGATNYGYTS. In DNA, the CDR3 is TGCAGTGCTAGGGAGGGAGCTACTAACTATGGCTACACCTCC. The chain combines TRBV20-1 with TRBJ1-2; D remains ambiguous. The CDR3 is made up of 14 amino acids. The germline CDR1 and CDR2 sequences are DFQATT and SNEGSKA (reference sequence). Between the trimmed V and J ends, which lost 3 bases and 0 bases, there was a span of 11 bases.

Remarks on this clonotype: A junction end diverges from the germline sequence, so it may reflect a read error. The genes are TRBV29-1 and TRBJ1-5; 8 nucleotides match TRBD1. The CDR3 is 15 amino acids. CDR1 and CDR2 from the germline V gene are SQVTM and ANQGSEA. The CDR3 DNA reads as TGCAGCGCCACCTCGCCAGGGGGCACCAATCAGTCCCAGCATTTT. Its translation: CSATSPGGTNQSQHF.

This clonotype was seen more than once but under ten times. Likely a read error: the CDR3 ends without its conserved phenylalanine or tryptophan. The chain recombines TRBV30 with TRBJ1-5; weak D call: TRBD1 (6 bases). CDR3 size: 14 residues. The germline gives CDR1 GTSNPN, CDR2 SVGIG (reference sequence). Trimming took off 5 bases at V and 4 bases at J, with 15 bases between the two ends. For the CDR3, the DNA is TGTGCCTGGGGCGCCCGGGACAAAAATCAGCCCCAGCATCTT. Translating gives CAWGARDKNQPQHL.

This rearrangement joins TRBV5-1 to TRBJ1-1; weak D call: TRBD1 (5 bases). The CDR3 spans 16 residues. Per germline, CDR1 SGHRS and CDR2 YFSETQ. CDR3 amino acids: CTSSFGHGGGDTEAFF. CDR3 DNA: TGCACGAGCAGCTTTGGACACGGGGGGGGAGACACTGAAGCTTTCTTT.